This T cell receptor beta chain was captured in a study of T-cell memory formation after mild COVID-19. At the level of the study: TCR clusters were mostly confined to one donor each.

TCRdb ran MiXCR on the 5' RACE reads and lists one entry per CDR3 protein. The sample carries roughly 150,000 distinct CDR3 sequences, over 10% recorded once. Germline V gene lookup returns CDR1 SGHRS and CDR2 YFSETQ. This CDR3 has 14 amino acids. The V gene end was trimmed by 4 bases and the J gene end by 5 bases; junction bases not matched to a gene: 8. General study results and limits: CD4/CD8 balance characterized clones contracting day 15 to 85, and CD4+ skew characterized later expanders. CD4+ contracting clones lay mainly in CM and EM, CD8+ ones in EMRA.

On this clonotype: Antigen: not known.

The V gene is TRBV5-1, the J gene TRBJ1-2; 7 bases fit TRBD1. The sequencing input was PBMCs or a T cell subset sorted from them (not recorded which). This sequence was found in a man between 18 and 29 years old who had mild COVID-19 (a few samples of this study predate the infection). Cell type and time point are not known. The CDR3 DNA reads as TGCGCCAGCAGCCCGGTGACAGGGAGTTATGGCTACACCTTC. Protein product: CASSPVTGSYGYTF. The variable domain in full, completed from reference TRBV5-1 and TRBJ1-2, reads KAGVTQTPRYLIKTRGQQVTLSCSPISGHRSVSWYQQTPGQGLQFLFEYFSETQRNKGNFPGRFSGRQFSNSRSEMNVSTLELGDSALYLCASSPVTGSYGYTFGSGTRLTVV.